The sequence of this T cell receptor (beta chain) was determined in a study of tumor-infiltrating lymphocytes in primary liver carcinoma. General observations from the study: A fraction of only about 7.5-25% of top clones appeared in all five tumor regions.

Total RNA (approximately 450 ng) served as template for TCR beta cDNA synthesis primed by a constant-region primer. Three-round nested multiplex PCR performed with slightly modified ARM-PCR produced the TCR beta libraries. Use of TRBV1-TRBV30 forward primers with a C-beta reverse primer characterized the first two PCR rounds, which lasted around 9 cycles each. MiXCR, applied by TCRdb to the multiplex PCR reads, yields one record per CDR3 protein. The sample consists of about 78,000 distinct CDR3 sequences, around 75% of them appearing once. Unsorted bulk tissue, roughly 20-34 mg of it, served as the source for co-extraction of RNA and DNA. Chronic HBV infection was present in the patients, who were treatment-naive. Germline V gene lookup returns CDR1 GTSNPN and CDR2 SVGIG (reference sequence). This CDR3 is 16 amino acids long. The V and J ends lost 2 bases and 3 bases, in that order; junction bases with no gene match: 10.

This clonotype showed up many times. Antigen specificity is unknown. Sequencing input: liver tumor tissue from sampling region 4. Described subset: tumor region T4, right-lateral pole. The TCR was taken from a woman aged 55-69 years with primary liver carcinoma and hepatitis B virus infection. The chain employs TRBV30 and TRBJ2-1; 7 positions agree with TRBD2. The DNA of the CDR3 is TGTGCCTGGAGTCTCCCGGGACTACCGTTCTACAATGAGCAGTTCTTC. Translation gives CAWSLPGLPFYNEQFF.